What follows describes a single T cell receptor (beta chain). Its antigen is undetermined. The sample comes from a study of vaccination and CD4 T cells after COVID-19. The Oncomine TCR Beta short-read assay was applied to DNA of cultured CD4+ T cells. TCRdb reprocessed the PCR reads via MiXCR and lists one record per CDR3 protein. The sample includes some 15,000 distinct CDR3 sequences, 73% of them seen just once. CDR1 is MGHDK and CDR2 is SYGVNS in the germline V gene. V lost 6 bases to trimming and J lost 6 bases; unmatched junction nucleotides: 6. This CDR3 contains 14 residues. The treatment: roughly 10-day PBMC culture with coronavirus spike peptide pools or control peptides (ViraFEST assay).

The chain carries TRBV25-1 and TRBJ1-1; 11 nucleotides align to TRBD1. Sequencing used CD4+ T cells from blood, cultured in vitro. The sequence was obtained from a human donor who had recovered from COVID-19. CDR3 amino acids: CASRGTGGIPEAFF. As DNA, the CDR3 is TGTGCCAGCAGAGGGACAGGGGGAATCCCTGAAGCTTTCTTT.